This TCR beta chain was identified during a study of Graves' ophthalmopathy and Graves' hyperthyroidism. This clonotype was counted only a few times. The authors amplified TCR beta CDR3 regions from RNA transcripts. RT-PCR with HTBI primers came first, then second-round multiplex PCR. Using its own MiXCR run on the multiplex PCR reads, TCRdb lists one record per CDR3 protein. In the table there are more than 550,000 distinct CDR3 sequences, 35% to 50% of which are singletons. Germline CDR1 and CDR2: ENHRY and SYGVKD. V was cut by 10 bases and J by 3 bases, with 13 bases left in between. This CDR3 is built from 12 residues.

Sequences were obtained from peripheral blood. The V and J genes are TRBV10-3 and TRBJ2-7, with TRBD1 as a possible D gene (5 bases). This sequence originates from an adult man with Graves' ophthalmopathy. The CDR3 coding sequence is TGTGCCAGCAATCCAGGGTTCTACGAGCAGTACTTC. It encodes CASNPGFYEQYF.